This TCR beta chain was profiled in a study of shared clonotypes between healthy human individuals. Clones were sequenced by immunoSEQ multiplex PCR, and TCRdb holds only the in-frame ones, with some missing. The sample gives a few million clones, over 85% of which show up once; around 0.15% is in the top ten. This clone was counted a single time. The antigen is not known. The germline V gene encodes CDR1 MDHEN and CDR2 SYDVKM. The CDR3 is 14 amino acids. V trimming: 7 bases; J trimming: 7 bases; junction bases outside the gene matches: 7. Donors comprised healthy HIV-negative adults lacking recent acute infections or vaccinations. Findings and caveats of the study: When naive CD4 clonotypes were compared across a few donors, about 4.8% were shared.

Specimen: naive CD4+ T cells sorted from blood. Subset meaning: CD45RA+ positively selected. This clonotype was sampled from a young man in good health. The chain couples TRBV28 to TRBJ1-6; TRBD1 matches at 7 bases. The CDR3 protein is CASNTGTVNSPLHF. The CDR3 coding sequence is TGTGCCAGCAACACCGGGACAGTAAATTCACCCCTCCACTTT.